These 18 T cell receptor beta chains share one sample of origin, sequenced in a study of radiation and T cells in renal cell carcinoma. Time point here: blood 2 weeks post-SBRT. Treatment given: 15 Gy SBRT to primary tumor, nephrectomy 4 weeks later. Profiled with immunoSEQ multiplex PCR; TCRdb holds only in-frame clones, not every one. The table has 120,000 or so clones, around 89% seen once; the top ten hold 5% to 6%. The starting material was blood, obtained from a patient whose treatment included radiotherapy and nephrectomy. The receptors come from a woman in her sixties or seventies with renal cell carcinoma.

The V and J genes are TRBV14 and TRBJ2-5, with a possible D match to TRBD1 (6 bases). CDR3 length: 15 amino acids. The germline CDR1 and CDR2 sequences are SGHDN and FVKESK. The V end was cut by 0 bases, the J end by 1 base, with 9 bases between. CDR3 DNA: TGTGCCAGCAGCCAAGAACAGGGCCTCCAAGAGACCCAGTACTTC. Protein: CASSQEQGLQETQYF.

The chain joins TRBV20-1 to TRBJ1-2, with 10 bases matching TRBD1. Germline V gives CDR1 DFQATT, CDR2 SNEGSKA (reference sequence). This CDR3 has 11 residues. V lost 7 bases to trimming and J lost 8 bases; unmatched junction nucleotides: 4. CDR3 sequence: CSVTTGGGYTF. The CDR3 DNA reads as TGCAGTGTCACGACAGGGGGCGGCTACACCTTC.

The chain couples TRBV7-6 to TRBJ2-5; possibly TRBD1 for D (5 bases). V shed 1 base and J shed 3 bases, with 12 bases lying between them. The CDR3 is 15 residues long. Per germline, CDR1 SGHVS and CDR2 FNYEAQ. The CDR3 is CASSLGQPPKETQYF. CDR3 DNA: TGTGCCAGCAGCTTAGGACAGCCCCCTAAAGAGACCCAGTACTTC.

V gene TRBV4-3 combines with J gene TRBJ2-3; 11 nucleotides line up with TRBD2. With V trimmed by 0 bases and J by 3 bases, 2 bases remained unmatched. The CDR3 contains 16 residues. Germline V lookup: CDR1 LGHNA, CDR2 YSLEER. CDR3 region: CASSQDTSGGTDTQYF. The CDR3 DNA sequence: TGCGCCAGCAGCCAAGATACTAGCGGGGGAACAGATACGCAGTATTTT.

The chain combines TRBV7-2 with TRBJ1-3; 7 bases agree with TRBD1. From germline, CDR1 is SGHTA and CDR2 FQGNSA. Trimming cost V 5 bases and J 0 bases; bases outside gene matches: 1. The CDR3 runs 14 residues. CDR3 sequence: CASSRDSSGNTIYF. The CDR3 DNA reads TGTGCCAGCAGCCGGGACAGCTCTGGAAACACCATATATTTT.

The chain couples TRBV12-5 to TRBJ2-1; 9 nucleotides match TRBD1. Per germline, CDR1 LGHNT and CDR2 FRNRAP. This CDR3 spans 15 amino acids. Trimming took 6 bases from V and 1 from J; bases not matched to a gene: 4. The CDR3 loop reads CASGVGTGSYNEQFF. The CDR3 nucleotides are TGTGCTAGTGGGGTGGGGACAGGGTCCTACAATGAGCAGTTCTTC. Together with reference TRBV12-5 and TRBJ2-1, the CDR3 gives the full variable domain: DARVTQTPRHKVTEMGQEVTMRCQPILGHNTVFWYRQTMMQGLELLAYFRNRAPLDDSGMPKDRFSAEMPDATLATLKIQPSEPRDSAVYFCASGVGTGSYNEQFFGPGTRLTVL.

The chain recombines TRBV9 with TRBJ2-1; 8 nucleotides line up with TRBD2. The V and J ends lost 0 bases and 4 bases, in that order; junction bases with no gene match: 3. Germline loops: CDR1 SGDLS, CDR2 YYNGEE. The CDR3 totals 15 residues. CDR3 amino acids: CASSVGTSGYNEQFF. CDR3 coding DNA: TGTGCCAGCAGCGTAGGTACTAGCGGTTACAATGAGCAGTTCTTC.

The V call is TRBV11-2, the J call TRBJ2-4; D may be TRBD1 or TRBD2 (5 bases each). CDR3 size: 13 residues. The germline V and J ends were trimmed by 8 bases and 3 bases, with 11 bases remaining between them. Germline values: CDR1 SGHAT, CDR2 FQNNGV. Written as DNA, the CDR3 is TGTGCCAGCCGGGGCTTTGGCAAAAACATTCAGTACTTC. Its translation is CASRGFGKNIQYF.

This clone is a singleton in its sample. The chain's CDR3 is CAISESMTSGVTDTQYF. The CDR3 DNA reads TGTGCCATCAGTGAGTCGATGACTAGCGGGGTCACAGATACGCAGTATTTT. The J gene is TRBJ2-3, the V gene TRBV10-3, with 11 bases that match TRBD2. The germline gives CDR1 ENHRY, CDR2 SYGVKD. Unmatched junction bases numbered 4, after V lost 0 bases and J lost 2 bases. There are 17 residues in the CDR3.

This clone came up once. The chain carries TRBV29-1 and TRBJ1-2; 7 bases match TRBD1. CDR3 size: 12 residues. CDR1 and CDR2 (germline): SQVTM, ANQGSEA. The V gene end was trimmed by 3 bases and the J gene end by 4 bases; junction bases not matched to a gene: 2. The CDR3 sequence: CSVDQGGYGYTF. The DNA for the CDR3 is TGCAGCGTTGATCAGGGGGGCTATGGCTACACCTTC.

V and J are TRBV6-5 and TRBJ1-1; perhaps TRBD1 as D (5 bases). The CDR3 is 15 amino acids. Trimming removed 0 bases from V and 5 bases from J, with 13 bases in between. Germline-derived CDR1 and CDR2 are MNHEY and SVGAGI. The CDR3 DNA sequence: TGTGCCAGCAGTTACTCTCAGGGAAGGTATACTGAAGCTTTCTTT. Encoded protein: CASSYSQGRYTEAFF.

In its sample, this clone was seen a few times. The chain combines TRBV5-1 with TRBJ1-1, with D possibly TRBD1 on 6 matching bases. The CDR3 has 15 residues. Trimming cost V 4 bases and J 4 bases, with 17 bases left between them. Germline-derived CDR1 and CDR2 are SGHRS and YFSETQ. In DNA form, the CDR3 reads TGCGCCAGCAGCCCCTATCGGGGGGCGGGCACTGAAGCTTTCTTT. Translation: CASSPYRGAGTEAFF. Using reference TRBV5-1 and TRBJ1-1 for the parts outside the CDR3, the full variable domain is KAGVTQTPRYLIKTRGQQVTLSCSPISGHRSVSWYQQTPGQGLQFLFEYFSETQRNKGNFPGRFSGRQFSNSRSEMNVSTLELGDSALYLCASSPYRGAGTEAFFGQGTRLTVV.

This clone has a handful of counts. V and J are TRBV5-6 and TRBJ2-2; D unresolved. Between the trimmed V and J ends, which lost 2 bases and 3 bases, there was a span of 17 bases. The CDR3 is 17 residues long. Germline lookup yields CDR1 SGHDT and CDR2 YYEEEE. CDR3 amino acids: CASSFWRTFWDTGELFF. CDR3 DNA sequence: TGTGCCAGCAGCTTCTGGCGGACCTTTTGGGACACCGGGGAGCTGTTTTTT.

The genes are TRBV4-3 and TRBJ1-6; TRBD1 agrees at 7 bases. Germline assignment: CDR1 LGHNA and CDR2 YSLEER. The CDR3 runs 15 residues. V lost 2 bases and J lost 5; bases outside the gene matches: 3. CDR3 sequence: CASSQRGQDNSPLHF. DNA of the CDR3: TGCGCCAGCAGCCAAAGAGGACAGGATAATTCACCCCTCCACTTT.

This chain connects TRBV6-1 to TRBJ1-4; TRBD1 agrees at 8 bases. After removal of 1 base from V and 7 bases from J, the junction contained 5 bases not matched to a gene. The CDR3 extends over 15 amino acids. The germline CDR1 and CDR2 sequences are MNHNS and SASEGT. The CDR3 here is CASSEGQGAFEKLFF. The CDR3 DNA sequence: TGTGCCAGCAGTGAAGGGCAGGGGGCTTTTGAAAAACTGTTTTTT.

This rearrangement joins TRBV9 to TRBJ2-7; D possibly uses TRBD1 or TRBD2 (5 bases each). Looked up from germline, CDR1 is SGDLS and CDR2 is YYNGEE. Trimming shortened V by 0 bases and J by 5 bases, and 9 bases separated the two germline ends. The length of the CDR3 is 13 residues. The CDR3: CASSVDWGNEQYF. The CDR3 DNA sequence: TGTGCCAGCAGCGTAGATTGGGGGAACGAGCAGTACTTC. The whole variable domain, remainder taken from reference TRBV9 and TRBJ2-7, is DSGVTQTPKHLITATGQRVTLRCSPRSGDLSVYWYQQSLDQGLQFLIQYYNGEERAKGNILERFSAQQFPDLHSELNLSSLELGDSALYFCASSVDWGNEQYFGPGTRLTVT.

V and J are TRBV5-1 and TRBJ2-5, with 10 bases matching TRBD2. The CDR3 extends over 14 amino acids. In germline, CDR1 is SGHRS, CDR2 YFSETQ. After removal of 4 bases from V and 4 bases from J, the junction contained 4 bases not matched to a gene. The CDR3 bases are TGCGCCAGCAGCCCGGGACTAGCGAGAGAGACCCAGTACTTC. Translated: CASSPGLARETQYF.

The V call is TRBV27, the J call TRBJ2-1; TRBD2 matches 10 bases. This CDR3 has 15 residues. V gave up 10 bases and J gave up 2 bases; unmatched junction bases: 8. Germline values: CDR1 MNHEY, CDR2 SMNVEV (reference sequence). The CDR3 nucleotides read TGTGCCACCCGGGCTAGCGGGGGTCCCTACAATGAGCAGTTCTTC. Protein product: CATRASGGPYNEQFF.